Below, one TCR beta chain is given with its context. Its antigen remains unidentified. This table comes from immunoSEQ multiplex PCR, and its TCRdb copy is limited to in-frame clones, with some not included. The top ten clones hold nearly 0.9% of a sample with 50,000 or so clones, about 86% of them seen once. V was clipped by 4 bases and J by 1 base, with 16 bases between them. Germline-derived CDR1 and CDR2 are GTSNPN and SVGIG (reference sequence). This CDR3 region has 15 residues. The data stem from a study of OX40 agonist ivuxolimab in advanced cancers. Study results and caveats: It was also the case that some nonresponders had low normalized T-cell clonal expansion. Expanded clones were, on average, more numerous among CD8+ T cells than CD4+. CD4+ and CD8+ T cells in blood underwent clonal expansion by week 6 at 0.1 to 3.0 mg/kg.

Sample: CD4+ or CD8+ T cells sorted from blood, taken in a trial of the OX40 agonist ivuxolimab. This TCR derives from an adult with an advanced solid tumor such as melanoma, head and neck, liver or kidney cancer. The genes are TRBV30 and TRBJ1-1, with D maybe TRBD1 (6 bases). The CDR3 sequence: CAWKTGPRKNTEAFF. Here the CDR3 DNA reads TGTGCCTGGAAGACAGGTCCGCGAAAGAACACTGAAGCTTTCTTT.